This T cell receptor beta chain came from a study of T cell responses to AZD1222 COVID-19 vaccine. J gave up 2 bases and V 4 bases, and 2 bases lay outside the gene matches. From germline, CDR1 is SQVTM and CDR2 ANQGSEA. The CDR3 has 12 amino acids. The repertoire was sequenced with immunoSEQ multiplex PCR; TCRdb's copy has only in-frame clones and lacks some. Of around 190,000 clones listed, 88% were seen once; the top ten hold approximately 0.49%. This receptor was identified in an adult in good health. The chain couples TRBV29-1 to TRBJ2-7, with TRBD1 matching over 7 bases. Material: peripheral blood, obtained on day 0 of AZD1222 vaccination. The DNA for the CDR3 is TGCAGCGTTGTCCAGGGGGCCTACGAGCAGTACTTC. Protein: CSVVQGAYEQYF.